The present T cell receptor beta chain was sequenced within a study of blood T cell repertoires in COVID-19. CDR1 and CDR2 (germline): LGHNA, YNFKEQ. With V trimmed by 5 bases and J by 5 bases, 12 bases remained unmatched. CDR3 size: 16 residues. TCRdb's copy holds only in-frame clones and misses some; the assay was immunoSEQ multiplex PCR. This table holds 87,000 or so clones, more than 75% found once. The chain combines TRBV4-2 with TRBJ2-5; 9 bases line up with TRBD2. The sample consisted of peripheral blood. This clonotype was sampled from a human donor with acute or convalescent COVID-19. The donor label of this sample is uncertain. The CDR3 DNA is TGTGCCAGCAGCTCGGAGGGCGGGGGGGCCCGGGAGACCCAGTACTTC. Translation gives CASSSEGGGARETQYF.